These T cell receptor beta chains were read from a single sample in a study of blood T cell repertoires in COVID-19. Sequenced by immunoSEQ multiplex PCR; TCRdb stores in-frame clones only, minus some. The sample gives 200,000 or so clones, roughly 87% of which show up once; around 2% is in the top ten. The sequenced material came from PBMCs or T cells enriched from blood (not recorded which). The receptors stem from a woman aged 35 to 49 with acute COVID-19. Both conserved end residues are part of each CDR3. D genes are given only for firm matches. Size tells how often a clone was seen (once, few, many) or the class of an expanded clone, and some rows leave it out.

>TRBV10-2|NA|TRBJ2-5|NA
CASTALGTAPQETQYF
TGCGCCAGCACTGCTTTAGGGACTGCACCTCAAGAGACCCAGTACTTC
>TRBV15|NA|TRBJ1-1|TRBD1
CATSPRTGKNTEAFF
TGTGCCACCAGCCCCCGGACAGGGAAGAACACTGAAGCTTTCTTT
>TRBV14|NA|TRBJ1-1|TRBD1
CASSPTGNMNTEAFF
TGTGCCAGCAGCCCGACAGGGAACATGAACACTGAAGCTTTCTTT
>TRBV2|NA|TRBJ2-1|TRBD2
CASRPTSGYNEQFF
TGTGCCAGCAGGCCGACTAGCGGGTACAATGAGCAGTTCTTC
>TRBV7-3|NA|TRBJ2-2|NA
CASSLSRNTGELFF
TGTGCCAGCAGCTTATCCCGGAACACCGGGGAGCTGTTTTTT
>TRBV18|NA|TRBJ1-2|NA
CASSPLDNTNYGYTF
TGTGCCAGCTCACCCTTGGACAACACTAACTATGGCTACACCTTC
>TRBV7-6|NA|TRBJ1-4|NA
CASSNATGSWEEKLFF
TGTGCCAGCAGCAACGCAACGGGTTCCTGGGAGGAAAAACTGTTTTTT
>TRBV18|NA|TRBJ1-2|NA
CASSPGQGIYGYTF
TGTGCCAGCTCACCCGGCCAGGGAATCTATGGCTACACCTTC
>TRBV2|NA|TRBJ1-1|TRBD1
CASSEASQGVAEAFF
TGTGCCAGCAGTGAAGCGTCGCAGGGGGTCGCAGAAGCTTTCTTT
>TRBV3-1/TRBV3-2|once|TRBJ2-7|TRBD2
CASSQGGGIYEQYF
TGTGCCAGCAGCCAAGGGGGGGGGATCTACGAGCAGTACTTC
>TRBV19|NA|TRBJ2-3|TRBD1
CASSRPGDRGRTDTQYF
TGTGCCAGTAGTCGCCCCGGGGACAGGGGGCGGACAGATACGCAGTATTTT
>TRBV28|few|TRBJ2-7|TRBD2
CASTSGRYEQYF
TGTGCCAGCACTAGCGGGAGGTACGAGCAGTACTTC
>TRBV4-3|once|TRBJ1-2|TRBD1
CASSQGWTGGDGYTF
TGCGCCAGCAGCCAAGGTTGGACAGGGGGCGATGGCTACACCTTC
>TRBV6-1|NA|TRBJ2-3|NA
CASSESLDTQYF
TGTGCCAGCAGTGAATCACTAGATACGCAGTATTTT
>TRBV3-1/TRBV3-2|few|TRBJ1-3|NA
CASSQGQASGNTIYF
TGTGCCAGCAGCCAAGGGCAGGCCTCTGGAAACACCATATATTTT
>TRBV5-1|NA|TRBJ1-1|NA
CASSENRAIGSEAFF
TGCGCCAGCAGCGAGAACAGGGCCATCGGCAGTGAAGCTTTCTTT
>TRBV5-1|NA|TRBJ1-2|TRBD1
CASSNRTGPGYTF
TGCGCCAGCAGCAATCGGACAGGGCCGGGCTACACCTTC
>TRBV9|NA|TRBJ2-5|TRBD1
CASSPRTGGTYQETQYF
TGTGCCAGCAGCCCCCGGACAGGGGGCACGTACCAAGAGACCCAGTACTTC
>TRBV6-5|NA|TRBJ1-2|NA
CASREAGRGYGYTF
TGTGCCAGCAGGGAGGCAGGGAGGGGATATGGCTACACCTTC
>TRBV25-1|once|TRBJ1-1|TRBD1
CASSSRQGAYGTEAFF
TGTGCCAGCAGTTCGAGACAGGGGGCTTATGGGACTGAAGCTTTCTTT
>TRBV3-1/TRBV3-2|NA|TRBJ2-7|TRBD2
CASSRQSSGGADEQYF
TGTGCCAGCAGCCGCCAGTCTAGCGGGGGGGCTGACGAGCAGTACTTC
>TRBV12-5|NA|TRBJ2-1|NA
CASGFADPYNEQFF
TGTGCTAGTGGTTTCGCGGATCCTTACAATGAGCAGTTCTTC
>TRBV3-1/TRBV3-2|once|TRBJ2-3|NA
CASSQLVAEEGTDTQYF
TGTGCCAGCAGCCAACTAGTAGCGGAGGAGGGAACAGATACGCAGTATTTT
>TRBV2|once|TRBJ2-1|TRBD2
CASSNSGNSYNEQFF
TGTGCCAGCAGCAATAGCGGGAACTCCTACAATGAGCAGTTCTTC
>TRBV27|NA|TRBJ1-5|TRBD1
CASSLEGAKNQPQHF
TGTGCCAGCAGTTTAGAGGGGGCGAAGAATCAGCCCCAGCATTTT